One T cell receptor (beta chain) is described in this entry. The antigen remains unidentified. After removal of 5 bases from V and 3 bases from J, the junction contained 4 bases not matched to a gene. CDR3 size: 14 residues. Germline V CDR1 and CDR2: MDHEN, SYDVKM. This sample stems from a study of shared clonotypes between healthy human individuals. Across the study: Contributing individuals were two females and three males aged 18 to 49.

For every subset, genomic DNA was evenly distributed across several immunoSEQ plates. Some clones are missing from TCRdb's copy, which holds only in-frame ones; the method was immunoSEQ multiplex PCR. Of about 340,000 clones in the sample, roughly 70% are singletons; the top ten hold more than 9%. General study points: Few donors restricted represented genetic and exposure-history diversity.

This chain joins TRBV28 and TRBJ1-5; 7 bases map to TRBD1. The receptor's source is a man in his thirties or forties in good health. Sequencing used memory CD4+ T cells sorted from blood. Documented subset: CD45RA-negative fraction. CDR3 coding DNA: TGTGCCAGCAGTGTGACAGGGCCCAATCAGCCCCAGCATTTT. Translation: CASSVTGPNQPQHF.